The next 12 T cell receptor beta chains were all read from a single sample in a study of blood T cell repertoires in COVID-19. Measured with immunoSEQ multiplex PCR; TCRdb has only the in-frame clones, and not every one. The profile shows approximately 350,000 clones, 80% to 90% of them singletons. Input material: peripheral blood. These receptors were obtained from a man aged 25-40 years with active or convalescent COVID-19.

The rearrangement joins TRBV4-3 to TRBJ2-1; D unresolved. The CDR3 is 12 residues long. The V gene's germline CDR1 is LGHNA and CDR2 YSLEER. Deletions cut 5 bases from V and 11 bases from J, with 13 bases between. CDR3 sequence (DNA): TGCGCCAGCAGCTATACCGGGTCGCAGCAGTTCTTC. Translated: CASSYTGSQQFF.

The V and J genes are TRBV6-2 or TRBV6-3 and TRBJ1-5; D perhaps matches TRBD1 (5 bases). The CDR3 covers 17 residues. Germline V CDR1 and CDR2: MNHEY, SVGEGT. Trimming pared 0 bases from V and 1 base from J, leaving 13 bases between. CDR3: CASSYSSGGSSNQPQHF. The CDR3 nucleotides read TGTGCCAGCAGTTACTCGAGCGGGGGGTCGAGCAATCAGCCCCAGCATTTT.

This chain joins TRBV3-1 (or the pseudogene TRBV3-2) and TRBJ2-1; 7 nucleotides align to TRBD2. Germline trimming cut 4 bases from V and 0 bases from J; bases unmatched to any gene: 6. CDR3 size: 16 residues. CDR1 and CDR2 from the germline V gene are LGHDT and YNNKEL (reference sequence). The CDR3 region has the DNA TGTGCCAGCAGCCTAACACGCGGGGGCTCCTACAATGAGCAGTTCTTC. Its translation is CASSLTRGGSYNEQFF.

This rearrangement joins TRBV5-1 to TRBJ1-2; D remains ambiguous. The germline V gene encodes CDR1 SGHRS and CDR2 YFSETQ. The V gene lost 0 bases and the J gene lost 0 bases, with 6 bases spanning the gap. The CDR3 is 14 residues long. The CDR3 sequence is CASSLDLANYGYTF. In DNA, the CDR3 is TGCGCCAGCAGCTTGGATCTAGCTAACTATGGCTACACCTTC.

The chain combines TRBV7-6 with TRBJ2-1, with 8 bases fitting TRBD2. Germline V gives CDR1 SGHVS, CDR2 FNYEAQ. This CDR3 contains 18 residues. Trimming cost V 2 bases and J 0 bases; bases outside gene matches: 9. CDR3 DNA sequence: TGTGCCAGCAGCTTAAGGACTAGCTGGGAGTACTCCTACAATGAGCAGTTCTTC. Translating gives CASSLRTSWEYSYNEQFF.

The rearrangement joins TRBV5-4 to TRBJ2-7; the match to TRBD2 covers 9 bases. V was pared by 4 bases and J by 2 bases, with 7 bases of the junction left unmatched. The length of the CDR3 is 15 residues. CDR1 is SGHNT, CDR2 YYREEE, per germline (reference sequence). For the CDR3, the DNA is TGTGCCAGCAGCGATAGGAGGACTAGCGCCTACGAGCAGTACTTC. Encoded protein: CASSDRRTSAYEQYF. Combining the CDR3 with reference TRBV5-4 and TRBJ2-7 gives the whole variable domain ETGVTQSPTHLIKTRGQQVTLRCSSQSGHNTVSWYQQALGQGPQFIFQYYREEENGRGNFPPRFSGLQFPNYSSELNVNALELDDSALYLCASSDRRTSAYEQYFGPGTRLTVT.

This CDR3 reads CASSFGYRDGGDTQYF. The CDR3 DNA sequence: TGTGCCAGCAGCTTCGGGTATAGGGATGGAGGAGATACGCAGTATTTT. The J gene is TRBJ2-3, the V gene TRBV11-3; possibly TRBD2 for D (5 bases). The V gene lost 3 bases and the J gene lost 5 bases, with 18 bases spanning the gap. Germline CDR1 and CDR2: SGHNT and YENEEA. The CDR3 has 16 residues. The full variable domain, completed using reference TRBV11-3 and TRBJ2-3, is EAGVVQSPRYKIIEKKQPVAFWCNPISGHNTLYWYLQNLGQGPELLIRYENEEAVDDSQLPKDRFSAERLKGVDSTLKIQPAELGDSAVYLCASSFGYRDGGDTQYFGPGTRLTVL.

The gene calls are TRBV13 and TRBJ2-2, with 8 bases matching TRBD2. The CDR3 loop spans 18 amino acids. CDR1 and CDR2 from the germline V gene are PRHDT and FYEKMQ (reference sequence). V shed 5 bases and J 6 bases; nucleotides not matched to a gene: 17. The CDR3 region is CASSPSGTTGGGAGELFF. Here the CDR3 DNA reads TGTGCCAGCAGCCCCTCGGGGACAACGGGAGGGGGAGCCGGGGAGCTGTTTTTT.

The count of this clone is one. The chain carries TRBV5-4 and TRBJ2-3, with 7 positions matching TRBD1. J was trimmed by 0 bases and V by 4 bases; bases with no gene match: 8. Germline CDR1 is SGHNT and CDR2 is YYREEE (reference sequence). The length of the CDR3 is 16 residues. CDR3 in amino acids: CASSLDRDLSTDTQYF. CDR3 DNA sequence: TGTGCCAGCAGCCTCGACAGGGACCTTAGCACAGATACGCAGTATTTT.

The chain has TRBV29-1 and TRBJ2-1; perhaps TRBD2 as D (5 bases). The CDR3 spans 10 residues. CDR1 is SQVTM and CDR2 is ANQGSEA in the germline V gene. Trimming shortened V by 7 bases and J by 5 bases, and 6 bases separated the two germline ends. The CDR3: CSDGNNEQFF. In DNA, the CDR3 is TGCAGCGACGGGAACAATGAGCAGTTCTTC.

The rearrangement joins TRBV19 to TRBJ2-1; 9 nucleotides align to TRBD2. The ends lost 5 bases at V and 9 bases at J; junction bases unmatched: 14. CDR1 and CDR2 from the germline V gene are LNHDA and SQIVND (reference sequence). The CDR3 has 16 amino acids. CDR3 coding DNA: TGTGCCAGTAGTGCGGGGGGGCGATCACGGGCCGGTGAGCAGTTCTTC. Encoded protein: CASSAGGRSRAGEQFF.

V is TRBV30 and J is TRBJ1-2; D is ambiguous. The CDR3 loop spans 15 amino acids. Looked up from germline, CDR1 is GTSNPN and CDR2 is SVGIG (reference sequence). V dropped 5 bases and J dropped 8 bases, with 24 bases sitting between them. The CDR3: CAWGPFTVPFEGYTF. As DNA, the CDR3 is TGTGCCTGGGGTCCCTTTACAGTACCCTTTGAGGGCTACACCTTC.